This T cell receptor beta chain was found in a study of blood T cell repertoires in COVID-19. Clones were read by immunoSEQ multiplex PCR, and TCRdb kept only the in-frame ones, dropping some. The repertoire has some 290,000 clones, approximately 89% of them found once; the top ten carry 11%. With 4 bases clipped from V and 6 bases from J, the junction kept 5 bases outside the gene matches. Looked up from germline, CDR1 is SGHDN and CDR2 is FVKESK. The CDR3 consists of 15 residues. The clonotype comes from a woman aged 30 to 39 with COVID-19, enrolled during active disease. The sequencing input was peripheral blood. The chain has TRBV14 and TRBJ2-1; 11 nucleotides agree with TRBD2. CDR3 region: CASSPLAGGPNEQFF. The CDR3 DNA reads TGTGCCAGCAGCCCATTAGCGGGGGGGCCCAATGAGCAGTTCTTC.